The rows below give T cell receptor beta chains drawn from one sample of a study of blood T cell repertoires in COVID-19. The assay was immunoSEQ multiplex PCR, and TCRdb's table has in-frame clones only and misses some. The table has over 120,000 clones, 70% to 80% seen once; the top ten hold roughly 9%. Sequenced sample: peripheral blood. The source of these receptors is a woman between 50 and 59 years old with active or convalescent COVID-19. CDR3s include the opening cysteine and the closing phenylalanine or tryptophan. The D gene is left open where the match is weak. A clone size is listed for some rows: how often the clone was seen (once, few, many), or a class if it is expanded.

>TRBD2|.|TRBV19|TRBJ2-7
CARSSGNYEQYF
TGTGCCAGATCTAGCGGAAATTACGAGCAGTACTTC
>.|.|TRBV30|TRBJ1-1
CAWRRDTEAFF
TGTGCCTGGAGACGGGACACTGAAGCTTTCTTT
>.|.|TRBV19|TRBJ1-5
CASKASQSYQPQHF
TGTGCCAGTAAAGCGAGCCAATCCTATCAGCCCCAGCATTTT
>.|few|TRBV27|TRBJ1-1
CASSLVGRRTEAFF
TGTGCCAGCAGTTTAGTGGGGCGAAGGACTGAAGCTTTCTTT
>.|few|TRBV28|TRBJ1-6
CASSLIQGNTYNSPLHF
TGTGCCAGCAGTTTAATACAGGGTAACACCTATAATTCACCCCTCCACTTT
>.|.|TRBV7-3|TRBJ1-1
CASSFGENTEAFF
TGTGCCAGCAGCTTCGGGGAGAACACTGAAGCTTTCTTT
>.|.|TRBV18|TRBJ2-1
CASSLGDLQFF
TGTGCCAGCTCGTTGGGAGACCTCCAGTTCTTC
>TRBD1|.|TRBV19|TRBJ2-5
CASSTPRQGPAETQYF
TGTGCCAGTAGTACCCCCCGACAGGGGCCGGCGGAGACCCAGTACTTC
>.|.|TRBV7-9|TRBJ1-6
CASSADSRSNSPLHF
TGTGCCAGCAGCGCGGACAGTCGGAGTAATTCACCCCTCCACTTT
>.|.|TRBV28|TRBJ1-5
CASSPTYREQPQHF
TGTGCCAGCAGTCCGACCTACAGGGAACAGCCCCAGCATTTT
>.|once|TRBV27|TRBJ1-1
CASSFRRGASTEAFF
TGTGCCAGCAGTTTTCGTCGGGGGGCGAGTACTGAAGCTTTCTTT